Listed below are T cell receptor beta chains from one sample, sequenced in a study of T-cell reconstitution after alpha-beta-depleted transplantation in children. TCRdb fed the PCR reads into MiXCR, producing one record per CDR3 protein. This sample carries a few hundred thousand distinct CDR3 sequences, approximately 12% of them seen once, and the ten largest clones take about 2.2%. The source material was PBMCs, mostly from graft donor cells, sampled 360 days after TCRalphabeta/CD19-depleted stem cell transplant. The receptors were sampled from a male patient between 10 and 17 years old who had a stem cell transplant for acute myeloid leukemia, so the T cells may come from the graft donor. Both conserved end residues are part of each CDR3. D genes are given only for firm matches. Expanded clones get a size class; other rows say once, few or many, or leave the size out.

d_gene	v_gene	j_gene	abundance	CDR3nt	CDR3aa
NA	TRBV29-1	TRBJ2-1	many	TGCAGCGTTGAAACCAGGGTACGAGGTGAGCAGTTCTTC	CSVETRVRGEQFF
TRBD1	TRBV6-1	TRBJ1-2	few	TGTGCCAGCGACAGGGCCTATGGCTACACCTTC	CASDRAYGYTF
NA	TRBV5-1	TRBJ2-3	few	TGCGCCAGCAGCCCGTTAGCGGCTCTTAGCACAGATACGCAGTATTTT	CASSPLAALSTDTQYF
NA	TRBV4-3	TRBJ2-1	NA	TGCGCCAGCAGCCAGACCCTAGGGAGCTCCTACAATGAGCAGTTCTTC	CASSQTLGSSYNEQFF
NA	TRBV5-1	TRBJ2-7	NA	TGCGCCAGCAGCTTGGAACTAGTAGACGAGCAGTACTTC	CASSLELVDEQYF
NA	TRBV2	TRBJ2-2	few	TGTGCCAGCACCCTGGGAACGAACACCGGGGAGCTGTTTTTT	CASTLGTNTGELFF
TRBD2	TRBV5-1	TRBJ2-1	few	TGCGCCAGCAGCAGAGGGACTAGCGGGAGGTTTCCCAATGAGCAGTTCTTC	CASSRGTSGRFPNEQFF
NA	TRBV28	TRBJ1-2	few	TGTGCCAGCAGTGTCATCGGCTATGGCTACACCTTC	CASSVIGYGYTF
TRBD1	TRBV10-3	TRBJ2-7	few	TGTGCCACCGAAACTGGAGGGACAGGTAGGAACGAGCAGTACTTC	CATETGGTGRNEQYF
TRBD2	TRBV25-1	TRBJ2-7	few	TGTGCCAGCAGTGTACTAGCGGGCCCCTACGAGCAGTACTTC	CASSVLAGPYEQYF
TRBD2	TRBV29-1	TRBJ2-1	NA	TGCAGCGTTGAATCTAGCGGCTACAATGAGCAGTTCTTC	CSVESSGYNEQFF
TRBD2	TRBV7-6	TRBJ2-1	NA	TGTGCCAGCAGTCCTGCGGGGGTAACGTACAATGAGCAGTTCTTC	CASSPAGVTYNEQFF
TRBD1	TRBV6-5	TRBJ2-7	NA	TGTGCCAGCAGTTACGGGTCAGGACAGGGGGACGAGCAGTACTTC	CASSYGSGQGDEQYF
NA	TRBV4-2	TRBJ2-5	many	TGTGCCAGCAGCCAAGCTCCTGCTGGTCTGGAGACCCAGTACTTC	CASSQAPAGLETQYF
NA	TRBV20-1	TRBJ2-5	NA	TGCAGTGCCGTCACCCCGACTGAGTACCAAGAGACCCAGTACTTC	CSAVTPTEYQETQYF
NA	TRBV10-3	TRBJ1-2	few	TGTGCCATCAAGAGGGGTACAGCTAACTATGGCTACACCTTC	CAIKRGTANYGYTF
NA	TRBV6-5	TRBJ2-7	many	TGTGCCAGCAATCCGTCAGGGGTTTACGAGCAGTACTTC	CASNPSGVYEQYF
NA	TRBV15	TRBJ2-5	few	TGTGCCACCAGCAGAGGCCTTACTAGGGATGGAGAGACCCAGTACTTC	CATSRGLTRDGETQYF
NA	TRBV12-3/TRBV12-4	TRBJ2-3	few	TGTGCCAGCATCATGGGGGATGGCCCAGATACGCAGTATTTT	CASIMGDGPDTQYF
NA	TRBV24-1	TRBJ2-7	NA	TGTGCCACGATGCGTCCGGGACTCGAGGACGACGAGCAGTACTTC	CATMRPGLEDDEQYF
TRBD2	TRBV15	TRBJ2-5	NA	TGTGCCACCAGCAGAGGACTAGCGGGGGAAGAGACCCAGTACTTC	CATSRGLAGEETQYF
NA	TRBV6-4	TRBJ1-5	NA	TGTGCCAGCCGTAATGCCGGGACGGGCAATCAGCCCCAGCATTTT	CASRNAGTGNQPQHF
NA	TRBV6-5	TRBJ2-3	few	TGTGCCAGCAGTTACGGGGCTAAGCAGTATTTT	CASSYGAKQYF
NA	TRBV4-3	TRBJ2-3	few	TGCGCCAGCAGCCCCGGACTAATTCATGGGGCGCAGTATTTT	CASSPGLIHGAQYF
TRBD2	TRBV18	TRBJ2-1	NA	TGTGCCAGCTCACCACCGCTATCGGGAGGAGAGCAGTTCTTC	CASSPPLSGGEQFF
NA	TRBV27	TRBJ1-5	NA	TGTGCCAGCAGTTTGGGCCTCCCTTGGACGGGCAATCAGCCCCAGCATTTT	CASSLGLPWTGNQPQHF
NA	TRBV29-1	TRBJ1-4	NA	TGCAGCGCCATTTTGGGTGGGGGGGCTAATGAAAAACTGTTTTTT	CSAILGGGANEKLFF
TRBD1	TRBV28	TRBJ1-1	many	TGTGCCTCCGAGGACAGGGCGGACACTGAAGCTTTCTTT	CASEDRADTEAFF
NA	TRBV29-1	TRBJ2-3	NA	TGCAGCGGAGATCGGCAGGCGGGAGATACGCAGTATTTT	CSGDRQAGDTQYF
NA	TRBV28	TRBJ2-5	few	TGTGCCAGCAGTTTATTTTCCTGGGGGGGCGGGGGCTCCCAAGAGACCCAGTACTTC	CASSLFSWGGGGSQETQYF
TRBD2	TRBV7-8	TRBJ2-3	few	TGTGCCAGCAGCTTAGGACTAGCGGGAGGGGCAGATACGCAGTATTTT	CASSLGLAGGADTQYF